This T cell receptor beta chain was identified during a study of blood T cell repertoires in COVID-19. Sequencing used immunoSEQ multiplex PCR; TCRdb keeps in-frame clones, though not all of them. The table includes tens of thousands of clones, more than 75% detected once. CDR3 size: 15 residues. Germline V CDR1 and CDR2: SEHNR, FQNEAQ (reference sequence). With 4 bases clipped from V and 2 bases from J, the junction kept 6 bases outside the gene matches. The sample was peripheral blood. The receptor was derived from a human donor with acute or convalescent COVID-19. The donor label of this sample is uncertain. This chain joins TRBV7-9 and TRBJ2-5; 8 nucleotides match TRBD1. CDR3 sequence (DNA): TGTGCCAGCAGCTCCTGGACAGGGCGTCAAGAGACCCAGTACTTC. Translation gives CASSSWTGRQETQYF.